One sample yielded the 5 T cell receptor beta chains listed below, sequenced in a study of cytomegalovirus exposure and HLA in healthy donors. PCR involved 60 Vbeta and 13 Jbeta primers. Assay used: immunoSEQ multiplex PCR; TCRdb lists only in-frame clones, some missing. This sample's clone table lists just over 20,000 clones. The specimen was PBMCs. Receptor source: a man aged 55 to 70 in good health and CMV-seropositive.

This chain uses TRBV5-1 with TRBJ1-1; D is undetermined. The CDR3 length is 13 residues. The V gene's germline CDR1 is SGHRS and CDR2 YFSETQ. V dropped 7 bases and J dropped 1 base, with 11 bases sitting between them. The CDR3 protein is CASRHPGNTEAFF. For the CDR3, the DNA is TGCGCCAGCCGCCACCCAGGGAACACTGAAGCTTTCTTT.

This chain uses TRBV7-8 with TRBJ1-5, with a possible D match to TRBD1 (5 bases). Between the trimmed V and J ends, which lost 5 bases and 6 bases, there was a span of 14 bases. The germline V gene has CDR1 SGHVS and CDR2 FQNEAQ. The CDR3 covers 14 residues. CDR3 nucleotide sequence: TGTGCCAGCAGCAGACTCAGGGTGCCTCAGCCCCAGCATTTT. Translated, it gives CASSRLRVPQPQHF. Full variable domain (missing parts from reference TRBV7-8 and TRBJ1-5): GAGVSQSPRYKVAKRGQDVALRCDPISGHVSLFWYQQALGQGPEFLTYFQNEAQLDKSGLPSDRFFAERPEGSVSTLKIQRTQQEDSAVYLCASSRLRVPQPQHFGDGTRLSIL.

As DNA, the CDR3 is TGTGCCAGCAGCTTGCGTCCACAGGGTTACACAGATACGCAGTATTTT. Protein: CASSLRPQGYTDTQYF. The chain joins TRBV13 to TRBJ2-3; D is perhaps TRBD1 (6 bases). Germline loops: CDR1 PRHDT, CDR2 FYEKMQ (reference sequence). The CDR3 is made up of 16 amino acids. Trimming removed 3 bases at V and 2 bases at J, with 15 bases between.

J is TRBJ2-1 and V is TRBV19, with D perhaps matching TRBD2 (6 bases). The V gene's germline CDR1 is LNHDA and CDR2 SQIVND (reference sequence). V was trimmed by 5 bases and J by 3 bases, leaving 20 bases between them. This CDR3 is built from 17 residues. CDR3 DNA sequence: TGTGCCAGTAGTCCTTACCTCGGGGGAGGAAACTACAATGAGCAGTTCTTC. This translates into CASSPYLGGGNYNEQFF.

In terms of frequency, this clone is medium-sized. The chain is built from TRBV4-2 and TRBJ1-1; D unresolved. Germline V gene sequence: CDR1 LGHNA, CDR2 YNFKEQ. CDR3 size: 14 residues. The V and J ends lost 1 base and 3 bases respectively, with 9 bases between them. CDR3 DNA sequence: TGTGCCAGCAGCCAAGTTGGGGAGGACACTGAAGCTTTCTTT. It encodes CASSQVGEDTEAFF.